This entry features one T cell receptor (beta chain) sequence. Its antigen is currently unknown. CDR1 is SGHKS and CDR2 is YYEKEE in the germline V gene (reference sequence). This CDR3 spans 17 amino acids. This entry belongs to a study of post-analysis software for immune sequencing data. Study-wide context: Recorded subtypes: relapsing-remitting, secondary progressive, progressive-relapsing; some patients unannotated.

Regarding the study as a whole: Patients carried roughly five TRBV segments more frequently than controls did, and TRBV5-6, TRBV5-1 and TRBV20-1 were among them. Multiple sclerosis was associated with a significant reduction in normalized Chao1 diversity relative to controls.

TCR beta cDNA libraries had unique molecular identifiers. There were roughly 0.85 to 11 million T cells, and roughly 0.5 million cDNA molecules came from them. TCRdb processed the PCR reads anew with MiXCR; each CDR3 protein has one entry. The table lists about 820,000 distinct CDR3 sequences, around 50% of them singletons. Sequenced input: blood. This sequence joins TRBV5-5 and TRBJ2-4; TRBD2 aligns across 12 bases. The end of the DNA fits TRBJ2-7 better, so the J call may be wrong. This TCR came from a girl aged 10-17 years with multiple sclerosis. The chain's CDR3 is CASTRTSGTRTEYEQYF. For the CDR3, the DNA is TGTGCCAGCACGAGGACTAGCGGGACAAGAACGGAATACGAGCAGTACTTC.